The clone carrying this TCR beta chain appeared once. The data belong to a study of CD8+ T cells in alopecia areata. cDNA serving as the sequencing template came from extracted, reverse transcribed RNA. The table came from immunoSEQ multiplex PCR; TCRdb's copy has only in-frame clones and leaves some out. The data show hundreds of thousands of clones, about 68% seen once. The V gene lost 4 bases and the J gene lost 5 bases, with 9 bases spanning the gap. The CDR3 sequence is 13 residues long. CDR1 is GTSNPN, CDR2 SVGIG, per germline (reference sequence). The sequence was obtained from a human donor with alopecia areata. The chain employs TRBV30 and TRBJ1-6, with D unresolved. The input for sequencing was CD4+ T cells sorted from blood, taken at week 0. The CDR3 nucleotides read TGTGCCTGGAAGATGTCAGATAATTCACCCCTCCACTTT. Protein: CAWKMSDNSPLHF. Variable domain in full (rest from reference TRBV30 and TRBJ1-6): SQTIHQWPATLVQPVGSPLSLECTVEGTSNPNLYWYRQAAGRGLQLLFYSVGIGQISSEVPQNLSASRPQDRQFILSSKKLLLSDSGFYLCAWKMSDNSPLHFGNGTRLTVT.